Each of the 9 T cell receptor beta chains below was sequenced from the same sample in a study of beta chain features in type 1 diabetes. Overall study findings and caveats: Researchers report that Type 1 diabetes patients had moderately but significantly shorter TCRB CDR3s across all four CD4+ subsets.

The whole isolated RNA underwent reverse transcription, so sequencing captured expressed TCRB transcripts. Data came from immunoSEQ multiplex PCR; TCRdb stores just in-frame clones and leaves some out. The data contain about 340,000 clones, approximately 12% of them singletons. Antigens for these TCRs are unknown. The sample was naive CD4+ T cells from blood. These receptors all come from a woman aged 18-30 years with type 1 diabetes.

This clone was counted between two and nine times. This rearrangement joins TRBV6-5 to TRBJ2-1, with 8 bases aligning to TRBD2. The V gene end was trimmed by 2 bases and the J gene end by 9 bases; junction bases not matched to a gene: 6. Germline CDR1 is MNHEY and CDR2 is SVGAGI. The CDR3 spans 14 residues. This CDR3 is CASSYAGGRSEQFF. CDR3 sequence (DNA): TGTGCCAGCAGTTACGCGGGAGGTCGGAGTGAGCAGTTCTTC.

The V and J genes are TRBV19 and TRBJ1-4; 7 bases are shared with TRBD1. The CDR3 has 17 amino acids. The germline gives CDR1 LNHDA, CDR2 SQIVND (reference sequence). Trimming cost V 3 bases and J 6 bases; bases outside gene matches: 13. This CDR3 is CASSIPGTAGGYEKLFF. The CDR3 DNA reads TGTGCCAGTAGTATTCCAGGGACAGCCGGGGGATATGAAAAACTGTTTTTT.

The chain joins TRBV15 to TRBJ1-4; maybe TRBD1 (5 bases). The CDR3 is 16 residues long. Trimming shortened V by 1 base and J by 3 bases, and 12 bases separated the two germline ends. Germline V CDR1 and CDR2: LNHNV, YYDKDF (reference sequence). The chain's CDR3 is CATSRGGGEPNEKLFF. The CDR3 bases are TGTGCCACCAGCAGAGGGGGGGGAGAACCTAATGAAAAACTGTTTTTT.

The V gene is TRBV7-3, the J gene TRBJ2-5, with 8 bases that match TRBD2. There are 15 residues in the CDR3. J lost 4 bases, V lost 2 bases, and 6 bases had no gene match. Germline V gives CDR1 SGHTA, CDR2 FQGTGA. This CDR3 reads CASSLEAAGGETQYF. DNA of the CDR3: TGTGCCAGCAGCTTAGAAGCTGCGGGAGGAGAGACCCAGTACTTC.

The J gene is TRBJ1-2, the V gene TRBV29-1; possibly TRBD1 for D (5 bases). Germline V gene sequence: CDR1 SQVTM, CDR2 ANQGSEA. The CDR3 loop spans 14 amino acids. Trimming stripped 8 bases from V and 6 bases from J, with 22 bases between. The CDR3 DNA reads as TGCAGCACTGGGGTCCCAGGGCAGCGTAATGGCTACACCTTC. It is translated as CSTGVPGQRNGYTF.

J is TRBJ2-2 and V is TRBV9, with D uncertain. Germline-derived CDR1 and CDR2 are SGDLS and YYNGEE. Trimming took 0 bases from V and 4 from J, leaving 4 bases between them. The CDR3 runs to 13 residues. The CDR3 here is CASSVASTGELFF. Written as DNA, the CDR3 is TGTGCCAGCAGCGTAGCTAGCACCGGGGAGCTGTTTTTT.

On this clone itself: The same CDR3 arises from other DNA sequences in this sample as well. CDR3 nucleotide sequence: TGTGCCAGCAGCGTAGGGGTCGGGGGTTCCACAGATACGCAGTATTTT. Translation: CASSVGVGGSTDTQYF. The chain joins TRBV9 to TRBJ2-3, with D maybe TRBD2 (6 bases). The germline gives CDR1 SGDLS, CDR2 YYNGEE. Trimming took 0 bases from V and 2 from J, leaving 13 bases between them. The CDR3 is 16 residues long.

The J gene is TRBJ2-3, the V gene TRBV5-1, with 14 bases identical to TRBD2. CDR1 and CDR2 (germline): SGHRS, YFSETQ. V lost 1 base to trimming and J lost 4 bases; unmatched junction nucleotides: 8. CDR3 length: 18 amino acids. CDR3 coding DNA: TGCGCCAGCAGCTTGACCCCGGGACTAGCGGGAGTTGCAGATACGCAGTATTTT. Amino acids: CASSLTPGLAGVADTQYF.

This clone occurred a few times. The gene calls are TRBV5-6 and TRBJ2-1; D is undetermined. V lost 1 base to trimming and J lost 2 bases, with 10 bases between them. CDR3 size: 15 residues. CDR1 is SGHDT, CDR2 YYEEEE, per germline. The CDR3 spells CASSLWLLTYNEQFF. The CDR3 DNA follows: TGTGCCAGCAGCTTGTGGCTTCTGACCTACAATGAGCAGTTCTTC.